This T cell receptor (beta chain) was documented in a study of shared clonotypes between healthy human individuals. The table came from immunoSEQ multiplex PCR; TCRdb's copy has only in-frame clones and leaves some out. The sample consists of some 2 million clones, about 95% of them appearing once. The length of the CDR3 is 17 residues. The V gene end was trimmed by 3 bases and the J gene end by 4 bases; junction bases not matched to a gene: 12. CDR1 is SGHRS and CDR2 is YFSETQ in the germline V gene. This clonotype was obtained from a man in his late teens or twenties in good health. V gene TRBV5-1 combines with J gene TRBJ2-2; 7 bases fit TRBD2. Sequencing input: naive CD4+ T cells sorted from blood. Specified subset: CD45RA+ positively selected. The CDR3 sequence is CASSSPPGGRTTGELFF. The CDR3 region has the DNA TGCGCCAGCAGCTCCCCTCCGGGAGGAAGGACCACCGGGGAGCTGTTTTTT.